Included here is one T cell receptor (beta chain) sequence, with context. What it recognizes is unknown. The same CDR3 can be traced to other DNA sequences in this sample. Germline assignment: CDR1 GTSNPN and CDR2 SVGIG (reference sequence). The V segment lost 3 bases and the J segment 7 bases; nucleotides outside the gene matches: 3. The CDR3 covers 13 residues. These data are taken from a study of shared clonotypes between healthy human individuals. This table comes from immunoSEQ multiplex PCR, and its TCRdb copy is limited to in-frame clones, with some not included. Among approximately 940,000 clones, 60% to 85% were seen once, and the ten largest hold about 1.5%. Study observations and caveats: Clonotype sharing levels among donors were expected to vary with sequencing depth. Investigators collected only blood, and repertoires in tissues likely differ.

The split of CD4+ cells yielded CD45RA+ naive and CD45RA-negative memory subsets. This chain joins TRBV30 and TRBJ1-2; 12 bases match TRBD1. Sequences were obtained from memory CD4+ T cells sorted from blood. The subset is: CD45RA-negative fraction. This TCR derives from a man younger than 35 in good health. CDR3 sequence reads: CAWRGQGAGGYTF. The DNA for the CDR3 is TGTGCCTGGAGGGGACAGGGGGCGGGTGGCTACACCTTC.